The 26 T cell receptor beta chains in this list originate from one sample, sequenced in a study of T cell responses to AZD1222 COVID-19 vaccine. Measured with immunoSEQ multiplex PCR; TCRdb has only the in-frame clones, and not every one. The table lists under 150,000 clones, roughly 90% of them singletons. Sequences were derived from peripheral blood, sampled on day 0 of AZD1222 vaccination. These receptors originate from an adult in good health.

There are a few counts of this clone. This chain uses TRBV11-3 with TRBJ1-2, with unresolved D. This CDR3 spans 18 amino acids. CDR1 SGHNT and CDR2 YENEEA come from the germline V gene. V lost 5 bases to trimming and J lost 1 base, with 23 bases between them. CDR3 amino acids: CASSHNPPVGSLNYGYTF. In nucleotides, the CDR3 is TGTGCCAGCAGCCACAATCCGCCGGTTGGGAGCCTTAACTATGGCTACACCTTC.

The V and J genes are TRBV6-5 and TRBJ1-2, with D unclear. Trimming cost V 8 bases and J 5 bases, with 15 bases left between them. Germline V gives CDR1 MNHEY, CDR2 SVGAGI. The CDR3 is 13 residues long. The CDR3 DNA follows: TGTGCCAGCGTCCAACTGCACGAGTATGGCTACACCTTC. Translation: CASVQLHEYGYTF.

The chain employs TRBV2 and TRBJ2-7, with TRBD1 matching 8 bases. Germline loops: CDR1 SNHLY, CDR2 FYNNEI. V lost 4 bases to trimming and J lost 1 base; unmatched junction nucleotides: 3. This CDR3 spans 14 amino acids. Here the CDR3 reads CASSARGQSYEQYF. The CDR3 nucleotides are TGTGCCAGCAGTGCCAGGGGGCAGTCCTACGAGCAGTACTTC.

The chain employs TRBV3-1 (or the pseudogene TRBV3-2) and TRBJ1-2; D unresolved. V lost 2 bases and J lost 2, with 6 bases in between. Germline V CDR1 and CDR2: LGHDT, YNNKEL (reference sequence). The length of the CDR3 is 13 residues. The CDR3 reads CASSQRGNYGYTF. The CDR3 DNA reads as TGTGCCAGCAGCCAAAGAGGAAACTATGGCTACACCTTC.

The rearrangement joins TRBV6-5 to TRBJ2-3; perhaps TRBD2 as D (5 bases). The CDR3 has 13 residues. V was shortened by 6 bases and J by 1 base, with 8 bases between the two germline ends. Germline V CDR1 and CDR2: MNHEY, SVGAGI. In DNA form, the CDR3 reads TGTGCCAGCAGGACTATAGGCACAGATACGCAGTATTTT. Amino acid sequence: CASRTIGTDTQYF.

The V gene is TRBV28, the J gene TRBJ1-5; no clear D. Trimming stripped 7 bases from V and 3 bases from J, with 19 bases between. CDR3 length: 16 amino acids. Germline CDR1 reads MDHEN; CDR2 reads SYDVKM. The CDR3 nucleotides are TGTGCCAGCACCTCCCTAGAAGGGATTGACAATCAGCCCCAGCATTTT. Translated, it gives CASTSLEGIDNQPQHF.

This clone was counted a single time. The rearrangement uses TRBV25-1 and TRBJ1-1; no firm D call. Germline loops: CDR1 MGHDK, CDR2 SYGVNS. CDR3 length: 13 residues. The V gene lost 2 bases and the J gene lost 0 bases, with 4 bases spanning the gap. As DNA, the CDR3 is TGTGCCAGCAGTGAACGCATGAACACTGAAGCTTTCTTT. Its translation is CASSERMNTEAFF.

The rearrangement uses TRBV9 and TRBJ2-2; 8 bases line up with TRBD2. V trimming: 0 bases; J trimming: 5 bases; junction bases outside the gene matches: 6. CDR3 length equals 16 residues. CDR1 and CDR2 (germline): SGDLS, YYNGEE. The CDR3: CASSVGSGSGTGELFF. In DNA form, the CDR3 reads TGTGCCAGCAGCGTAGGGAGCGGGAGTGGGACCGGGGAGCTGTTTTTT.

This sequence joins TRBV6-2 or TRBV6-3 and TRBJ2-3; TRBD1 is a possible D gene (6 bases). Trimming shortened V by 2 bases and J by 1 base, and 7 bases separated the two germline ends. This CDR3 contains 14 residues. CDR1 and CDR2 (germline): MNHEY, SVGEGT. The CDR3 region is CASSYGGGTDTQYF. The CDR3 nucleotides read TGTGCCAGCAGTTACGGGGGCGGCACAGATACGCAGTATTTT.

CDR3 DNA sequence: TGCGCCAGCAGCATGGCCCTGGTACGTGAGCAGTTCTTC. This encodes CASSMALVREQFF. The chain couples TRBV5-1 to TRBJ2-1; no definite D call. V lost 4 bases and J lost 9, with 14 bases in between. This CDR3 has 13 amino acids. The germline CDR1 and CDR2 sequences are SGHRS and YFSETQ.

The V and J genes are TRBV5-1 and TRBJ1-1; 9 bases are shared with TRBD1. Germline V gives CDR1 SGHRS, CDR2 YFSETQ. The CDR3 contains 14 residues. With 6 bases clipped from V and 1 base from J, the junction kept 4 bases outside the gene matches. CDR3 residues: CASISDRGNTEAFF. In DNA, the CDR3 is TGCGCCAGCATCTCGGACAGGGGGAACACTGAAGCTTTCTTT. Complete variable domain (other parts from reference TRBV5-1 and TRBJ1-1): KAGVTQTPRYLIKTRGQQVTLSCSPISGHRSVSWYQQTPGQGLQFLFEYFSETQRNKGNFPGRFSGRQFSNSRSEMNVSTLELGDSALYLCASISDRGNTEAFFGQGTRLTVV.

The gene calls are TRBV10-3 and TRBJ1-1; the match to TRBD1 covers 9 bases. CDR3 length: 15 amino acids. The V gene end was trimmed by 2 bases and the J gene end by 6 bases; junction bases not matched to a gene: 7. Looked up from germline, CDR1 is ENHRY and CDR2 is SYGVKD. The CDR3, as DNA: TGTGCCATCAGTGAGCTCCGGACAGGGGAGTCTGAAGCTTTCTTT. This codes for CAISELRTGESEAFF.

This clone was observed a single time. This chain uses TRBV27 with TRBJ2-7; TRBD1 agrees at 7 bases. V gave up 2 bases and J gave up 4 bases; unmatched junction bases: 5. Germline values: CDR1 MNHEY, CDR2 SMNVEV (reference sequence). This CDR3 is built from 14 residues. The CDR3 is CASSLLRGSYEQYF. Written as DNA, the CDR3 is TGTGCCAGCAGTTTACTCAGGGGGAGTTACGAGCAGTACTTC.

The V gene is TRBV5-1, the J gene TRBJ2-7, with TRBD2 as a possible D gene (6 bases). Trimming shortened V by 4 bases and J by 3 bases, and 14 bases separated the two germline ends. The germline gives CDR1 SGHRS, CDR2 YFSETQ. The CDR3 sequence is 14 residues long. The CDR3 loop is CASSIGAGNYEQYF. The CDR3 bases are TGCGCCAGCAGCATCGGCGCGGGGAACTACGAGCAGTACTTC.

V and J are TRBV27 and TRBJ1-5; no clear D. The CDR3 extends over 14 amino acids. Germline V gene lookup returns CDR1 MNHEY and CDR2 SMNVEV (reference sequence). Between the trimmed V and J ends, which lost 5 bases and 8 bases, there was a span of 16 bases. In DNA form, the CDR3 reads TGTGCCAGCAGTACCACCCGGGGTCAGGAGCCCCAGCATTTT. It translates to CASSTTRGQEPQHF.

The chain couples TRBV5-1 to TRBJ2-2; D is unclear. The CDR3 loop spans 12 amino acids. The germline V and J ends were trimmed by 1 base and 10 bases, with 8 bases remaining between them. CDR1 SGHRS and CDR2 YFSETQ come from the germline V gene. CDR3 nucleotide sequence: TGCGCCAGCAGCTTGCAGTTCGAGGAGCTGTTTTTT. This encodes CASSLQFEELFF. Variable domain in full (rest from reference TRBV5-1 and TRBJ2-2): KAGVTQTPRYLIKTRGQQVTLSCSPISGHRSVSWYQQTPGQGLQFLFEYFSETQRNKGNFPGRFSGRQFSNSRSEMNVSTLELGDSALYLCASSLQFEELFFGEGSRLTVL.

The chain uses TRBV20-1 and TRBJ2-1; D call uncertain. Between the trimmed V and J ends, which lost 1 base and 8 bases, there was a span of 6 bases. Germline V CDR1 and CDR2: DFQATT, SNEGSKA (reference sequence). This CDR3 region has 11 residues. CDR3 bases: TGCAGTGCTAGAGCCGTACATGAGCAGTTCTTC. It encodes CSARAVHEQFF.

The rearrangement links TRBV28 to TRBJ1-2; 7 bases are shared with TRBD1. CDR1 MDHEN and CDR2 SYDVKM come from the germline V gene. The V gene end was trimmed by 1 base and the J gene end by 4 bases; junction bases not matched to a gene: 9. The CDR3 runs to 16 residues. Here the CDR3 DNA reads TGTGCCAGCAGTTTATTCGGAGGGGGCCGGTTCTATGGCTACACCTTC. Protein product: CASSLFGGGRFYGYTF.

The genes are TRBV19 and TRBJ1-1; 8 positions match TRBD1. The germline V gene has CDR1 LNHDA and CDR2 SQIVND (reference sequence). The V gene end was trimmed by 5 bases and the J gene end by 2 bases; junction bases not matched to a gene: 7. The CDR3 runs 15 residues. The CDR3 here is CASSPGQVINTEAFF. CDR3 coding DNA: TGTGCCAGTAGTCCGGGACAGGTCATAAACACTGAAGCTTTCTTT.

The chain is built from TRBV7-9 and TRBJ1-1; D unclear. V gave up 1 base and J gave up 11 bases, with 11 bases separating them. There are 12 residues in the CDR3. Germline assignment: CDR1 SEHNR and CDR2 FQNEAQ (reference sequence). The chain's CDR3 is CASSLVVTEAFF. The CDR3 DNA reads TGTGCCAGCAGCTTAGTGGTAACAGAGGCTTTCTTT. Supplemented by reference TRBV7-9 and TRBJ1-1, the full variable domain reads DTGVSQNPRHKITKRGQNVTFRCDPISEHNRLYWYRQTLGQGPEFLTYFQNEAQLEKSRLLSDRFSAERPKGSFSTLEIQRTEQGDSAMYLCASSLVVTEAFFGQGTRLTVV.

The chain links TRBV28 to TRBJ2-1; 9 bases agree with TRBD1. The CDR3 loop spans 17 amino acids. After removal of 6 bases from V and 4 bases from J, the junction contained 13 bases not matched to a gene. Per germline, CDR1 MDHEN and CDR2 SYDVKM. The CDR3 is CASSIPRQGGPYNEQFF. CDR3 in DNA: TGTGCCAGCAGCATCCCTAGACAGGGGGGTCCATACAATGAGCAGTTCTTC.

The chain employs TRBV11-2 and TRBJ1-1, with D perhaps TRBD1 (6 bases). V gave up 3 bases and J gave up 5 bases, with 19 bases separating them. Germline V CDR1 and CDR2: SGHAT, FQNNGV. This CDR3 is built from 16 residues. The CDR3, as DNA: TGTGCCAGCAGCTTCTACCCCACAGGGTCGAAAACTGAAGCTTTCTTT. Protein: CASSFYPTGSKTEAFF.

This chain uses TRBV7-8 with TRBJ2-7; D is unresolved. The CDR3 covers 11 residues. CDR1 is SGHVS and CDR2 is FQNEAQ in the germline V gene. V lost 5 bases and J 3 bases, leaving 5 bases between the germline ends. This chain's CDR3 is CASSPLYEQYF. Here the CDR3 DNA reads TGTGCCAGCAGCCCCCTCTACGAGCAGTACTTC.

The chain is built from TRBV5-6 and TRBJ2-2; 10 bases are a match to TRBD2. The germline CDR1 and CDR2 sequences are SGHDT and YYEEEE. This CDR3 has 16 residues. J gave up 8 bases and V 0 bases, and 7 bases lay outside the gene matches. The CDR3 region is CASSLVPSGRMGELFF. The CDR3 DNA follows: TGTGCCAGCAGCTTGGTCCCTAGCGGGAGAATGGGGGAGCTGTTTTTT.

CDR3 in DNA: TGTGCCAGTGGGACAGGGACCTACGAGCAGTACTTC. Residues: CASGTGTYEQYF. The V and J genes are TRBV5-6 and TRBJ2-7; TRBD1 aligns across 9 bases. The germline CDR1 and CDR2 sequences are SGHDT and YYEEEE. Trimming at V came to 8 bases and at J to 2 bases, leaving 2 bases not matched to a gene. The CDR3 length is 12 residues.

J is TRBJ1-6 and V is TRBV11-3, with D hard to call. The V end lost 5 bases, the J end lost 6 bases, and 8 bases lay between the germline ends. This CDR3 region has 13 residues. CDR1 and CDR2 (germline): SGHNT, YENEEA. The CDR3 sequence: CASSPDVNSPLHF. As DNA, the CDR3 is TGTGCCAGCAGCCCAGATGTTAATTCACCCCTCCACTTT. Together with reference TRBV11-3 and TRBJ1-6, the CDR3 gives the full variable domain: EAGVVQSPRYKIIEKKQPVAFWCNPISGHNTLYWYLQNLGQGPELLIRYENEEAVDDSQLPKDRFSAERLKGVDSTLKIQPAELGDSAVYLCASSPDVNSPLHFGNGTRLTVT.